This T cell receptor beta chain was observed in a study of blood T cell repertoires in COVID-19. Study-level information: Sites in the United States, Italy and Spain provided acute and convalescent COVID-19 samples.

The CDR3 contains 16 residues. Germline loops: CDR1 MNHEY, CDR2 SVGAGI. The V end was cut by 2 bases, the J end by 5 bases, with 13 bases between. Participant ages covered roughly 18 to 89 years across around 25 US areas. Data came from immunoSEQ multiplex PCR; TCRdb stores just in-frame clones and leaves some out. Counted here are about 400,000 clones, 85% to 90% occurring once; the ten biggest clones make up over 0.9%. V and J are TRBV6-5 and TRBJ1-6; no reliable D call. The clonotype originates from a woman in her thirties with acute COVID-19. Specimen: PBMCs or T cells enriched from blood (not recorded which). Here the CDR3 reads CASSYLRGRDNSPLHF. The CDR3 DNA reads TGTGCCAGCAGTTACCTTCGAGGGAGGGATAATTCACCCCTCCACTTT.